This T cell receptor beta chain appears in the sequencing data of a study of cytotoxic CD8 clonotypes in ibrutinib-treated CLL. Whole-study context: Some 25 partial and 2 complete responses; at median 68 months, approximately 14 remitted, roughly 12 progressed. Notes on the study in general: Clonality showed a rise at ibrutinib response that reversed toward baseline at progression. In comparison with age-matched healthy donors, baseline clonality was higher and tracked circulating CD8+ T-cell counts.

Data came from immunoSEQ multiplex PCR; TCRdb stores just in-frame clones and leaves some out. The sample holds roughly 100,000 clones, around 73% seen once. V shed 5 bases and J shed 7 bases, with 15 bases lying between them. This CDR3 contains 15 residues. Germline V gene lookup returns CDR1 LGHNA and CDR2 YNFKEQ. Details on this clone: Its specificity is not known.

This sequence was found in a human donor with chronic lymphocytic leukemia. The rearrangement links TRBV4-2 to TRBJ1-6, with D maybe TRBD1 (5 bases). Sequenced material: PBMCs, taken after 12 months of ibrutinib treatment. The CDR3 DNA is TGTGCCAGCAGCGCCAGGGAGGACTGGAATTCACCCCTCCACTTT. It translates to CASSAREDWNSPLHF.